This passage covers 21 T cell receptor beta chains from one sample sequenced in a study of human T cells and chemical hapten exposure. Described time point: patch test 2, 6 weeks after DPC sensitization. Stated treatment: therapeutic diphenylcyclopropenone sensitization with weekly scalp DPC. TCRdb fed the RACE reads into MiXCR, producing one record per CDR3 protein. The repertoire holds tens of thousands of distinct CDR3 sequences, with 6% to 8.5% as singletons. Source: whole blood, taken in connection with sensitization to the hapten diphenylcyclopropenone (DPC). These TCRs come from a woman aged 30 to 39 with alopecia areata. Some clones in this sample may be carry-over from other donors' samples.

As to this clonotype: A much larger clone lies a single base off, so this may be a read error. The rearrangement links TRBV12-3 or TRBV12-4 to TRBJ2-1; 7 nucleotides line up with TRBD1. The junction had 13 bases not matched to a gene; V was cut back by 2 bases and J by 12 bases. The CDR3 loop spans 15 amino acids. Here the CDR3 DNA reads TGTGCCAGCAGTTTAACCCCCCCGCGAGGGGGCCCGCAGTTCTTC. It specifies CASSLTPPRGGPQFF.

This clonotype was found many times. This chain uses TRBV12-3 or TRBV12-4 with TRBJ2-7; D ambiguous. The V gene lost 4 bases and the J gene lost 7 bases, with 11 bases spanning the gap. CDR3 size: 12 residues. In nucleotides, the CDR3 is TGTGCCAGCAGTTCCCCCTTATTGGAGCAGTACTTC. Protein: CASSSPLLEQYF.

The V gene is TRBV20-1, the J gene TRBJ1-5; TRBD1 is a possible D gene (6 bases). The V gene's germline CDR1 is DFQATT and CDR2 SNEGSKA (reference sequence). There are 15 residues in the CDR3. V was trimmed by 5 bases and J by 3 bases, leaving 17 bases between them. CDR3 bases: TGCAGTGCTCGAGGTATTGCAGGGGACAATCAGCCCCAGCATTTT. This encodes CSARGIAGDNQPQHF.

Only a few counts were recorded for this clonotype. The chain uses TRBV20-1 and TRBJ1-3, with 7 positions matching TRBD1. Unmatched junction bases numbered 12, after V lost 3 bases and J lost 4 bases. This CDR3 is 16 amino acids long. Germline CDR1 DFQATT, CDR2 SNEGSKA (reference sequence). For the CDR3, the DNA is TGCAGTGCTAGTTCATGGGAAGGGGGCTCGGGAAACACCATATATTTT. Translated, it gives CSASSWEGGSGNTIYF.

This clonotype has more than one count but fewer than ten. This chain joins TRBV9 and TRBJ1-1; D unclear. The V and J ends lost 0 bases and 0 bases respectively, with 6 bases between them. This CDR3 is 14 amino acids long. Germline CDR1 reads SGDLS; CDR2 reads YYNGEE. CDR3 nucleotides: TGTGCCAGCAGCGTAGAACGGTTGAACACTGAAGCTTTCTTT. Translating it yields CASSVERLNTEAFF.

Turning to this clonotype: Given a much more abundant clone one base away, this may be a read error. This rearrangement joins TRBV19 to TRBJ1-5; D is ambiguous. Germline V CDR1 and CDR2: LNHDA, SQIVND (reference sequence). The CDR3 contains 13 residues. This chain's CDR3 is CASSIGGRQPQNF. CDR3 DNA sequence: TGTGCCAGTAGTATTGGCGGTCGTCAGCCCCAGAATTTT.

The rearrangement uses TRBV5-1 and TRBJ1-1; TRBD1 agrees at 9 bases. CDR1 and CDR2 (germline): SGHRS, YFSETQ. J gave up 4 bases and V 4 bases, and 5 bases lay outside the gene matches. This CDR3 has 14 amino acids. In DNA form, the CDR3 reads TGCGCCAGCAGCCTCCAGACAGGGGGCACTGAAGCTTTCTTT. It encodes CASSLQTGGTEAFF.

This clonotype has a count of ten or more. The V call is TRBV3-1, the J call TRBJ2-7; the match to TRBD1 covers 7 bases. The CDR3 contains 14 residues. The germline CDR1 and CDR2 sequences are LGHDT and YNNKEL (reference sequence). Trimming at V came to 1 base and at J to 3 bases, leaving 3 bases not matched to a gene. The DNA for the CDR3 is TGTGCCAGCAGCCAAGCCGACAGGGACTACGAGCAGTACTTC. Translating it yields CASSQADRDYEQYF.

Many counts were recorded for this clonotype. The chain employs TRBV2 and TRBJ1-2; 8 bases align to TRBD1. Looked up from germline, CDR1 is SNHLY and CDR2 is FYNNEI. The length of the CDR3 is 17 residues. With V trimmed by 0 bases and J by 4 bases, 10 bases remained unmatched. The CDR3 sequence: CASSEAETGEKSYGYTF. CDR3 DNA: TGTGCCAGCAGTGAAGCTGAGACAGGGGAGAAGAGCTATGGCTACACCTTC.

This clonotype was recorded a few times. This chain joins TRBV2 and TRBJ1-5; D might be TRBD1 (5 bases). Germline CDR1 and CDR2: SNHLY and FYNNEI. CDR3 length: 16 amino acids. The V end lost 1 base, the J end lost 2 bases, and 12 bases lay between the germline ends. CDR3 in DNA: TGTGCCAGCAGTGAAGAGGCTGGACACGGCAATCAGCCCCAGCATTTT. Its protein is CASSEEAGHGNQPQHF.

This clonotype was seen a handful of times. This chain uses TRBV7-2 with TRBJ1-2; 7 nucleotides align to TRBD1. The J segment lost 6 bases and the V segment lost 5 bases, leaving 6 bases of the junction unmatched. This CDR3 contains 13 residues. CDR1 is SGHTA and CDR2 is FQGNSA in the germline V gene. The CDR3 DNA sequence: TGTGCCAGCAGCCCACAGGGGCCCCATGGCTACACCTTC. Translated, it gives CASSPQGPHGYTF. Full variable domain (missing parts from reference TRBV7-2 and TRBJ1-2): GAGVSQSPSNKVTEKGKDVELRCDPISGHTALYWYRQSLGQGLEFLIYFQGNSAPDKSGLPSDRFSAERTGGSVSTLTIQRTQQEDSAVYLCASSPQGPHGYTFGSGTRLTVV.

At least ten counts were recorded for this clonotype. The V and J genes are TRBV12-3 or TRBV12-4 and TRBJ2-7; TRBD1 agrees at 8 bases. This CDR3 contains 16 residues. The trim removed 5 bases at V and 0 bases at J, leaving 9 bases unmatched. CDR3: CASSAARQGSSYEQYF. The CDR3 DNA reads TGTGCCAGCAGTGCCGCCCGACAGGGGTCCTCCTACGAGCAGTACTTC.

There are a few counts of this clonotype. The chain links TRBV6-2 or TRBV6-3 to TRBJ1-2; no firm D call. This CDR3 region has 13 residues. Germline V CDR1 and CDR2: MNHEY, SVGEGT. V was pared by 0 bases and J by 2 bases, with 4 bases between. The CDR3 loop reads CASSYSGNYGYTF. CDR3 bases: TGTGCCAGCAGTTACTCGGGGAACTATGGCTACACCTTC.

This clonotype was detected ten times or more. This rearrangement joins TRBV2 to TRBJ2-6, with D possibly matching TRBD1 (6 bases). This CDR3 is built from 15 residues. CDR1 SNHLY and CDR2 FYNNEI come from the germline V gene. The V gene lost 0 bases and the J gene lost 4 bases, with 7 bases spanning the gap. The CDR3 region has the DNA TGTGCCAGCAGTGAAGCGGGGGCCGGGGCCAACGTCCTGACTTTC. Encoded protein: CASSEAGAGANVLTF.

This clonotype was counted many times. This chain connects TRBV7-6 to TRBJ2-5; D gene uncertain. The germline V and J ends were trimmed by 2 bases and 5 bases, with 6 bases remaining between them. This CDR3 is 12 amino acids long. Germline V gene data show CDR1 as SGHVS and CDR2 as FNYEAQ. CDR3 in amino acids: CASSLYGETQYF. The CDR3 DNA is TGTGCCAGCAGCTTATATGGGGAGACCCAGTACTTC.

This clonotype was detected a few times. The V and J genes are TRBV19 and TRBJ1-5; D is uncertain. CDR3 length: 15 amino acids. The V end was cut by 3 bases, the J end by 0 bases, with 9 bases between. Germline-derived CDR1 and CDR2 are LNHDA and SQIVND (reference sequence). This chain's CDR3 is CASSMQVDSNQPQHF. CDR3 DNA sequence: TGTGCCAGTAGTATGCAGGTAGATAGCAATCAGCCCCAGCATTTT.

This clonotype was seen many times. The genes are TRBV7-9 and TRBJ2-1; no definite D call. The CDR3 loop spans 14 amino acids. V was shortened by 4 bases and J by 4 bases, with 11 bases between the two germline ends. The germline gives CDR1 SEHNR, CDR2 FQNEAQ (reference sequence). CDR3 loop: CASSSLRNYNEQFF. As DNA, the CDR3 is TGTGCCAGCAGCTCCCTCCGTAATTACAATGAGCAGTTCTTC.

This clonotype was seen repeatedly, ten times or more. The chain is built from TRBV7-2 and TRBJ1-4; TRBD1 matches 9 bases. In germline, CDR1 is SGHTA, CDR2 FQGNSA. The CDR3 covers 15 residues. V lost 1 base to trimming and J lost 5 bases; unmatched junction nucleotides: 2. The CDR3 protein is CASSLDGTGNEKLFF. CDR3 coding DNA: TGTGCCAGCAGCTTAGATGGGACAGGGAATGAAAAACTGTTTTTT.

This clonotype has ten or more counts. The chain couples TRBV12-3 or TRBV12-4 to TRBJ2-7; D is possibly TRBD1 or TRBD2 (5 bases each). CDR3 length: 14 amino acids. CDR3 protein: CPPGPSFKYYEQYF. CDR3 sequence (DNA): TGTCCGCCGGGACCCTCTTTCAAATACTACGAGCAGTACTTC.

In DNA form, the CDR3 reads TGCAGCGTCTTGAGGTTCATGAACACTGAAGCTTTCTTT. Translating it yields CSVLRFMNTEAFF. This chain connects TRBV29-1 to TRBJ1-1; D gene unclear. The germline V gene encodes CDR1 SQVTM and CDR2 ANQGSEA. This CDR3 has 13 amino acids. Trimming stripped 6 bases from V and 0 bases from J, with 11 bases between.

The genes are TRBV6-2 or TRBV6-3 and TRBJ1-4; D gene unclear. V was trimmed by 4 bases and J by 12 bases, leaving 12 bases between them. The CDR3 totals 12 residues. CDR1 is MNHEY and CDR2 is SVGEGT in the germline V gene. The CDR3 region is CASSSGGRELFF. In DNA, the CDR3 is TGTGCCAGCAGTTCCGGAGGGAGGGAACTGTTTTTT.